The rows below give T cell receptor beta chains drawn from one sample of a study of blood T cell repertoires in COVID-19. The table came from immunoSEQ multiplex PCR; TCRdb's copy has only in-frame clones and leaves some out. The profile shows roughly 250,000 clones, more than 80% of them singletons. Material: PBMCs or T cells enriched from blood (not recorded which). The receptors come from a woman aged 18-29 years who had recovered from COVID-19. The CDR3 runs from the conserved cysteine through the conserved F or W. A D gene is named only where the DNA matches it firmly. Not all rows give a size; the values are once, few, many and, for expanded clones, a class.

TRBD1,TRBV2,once,CASRTGVIYEQYF
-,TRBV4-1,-,CASSQDVSRGAGYTF
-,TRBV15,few,CATSRETGPNTGELFF
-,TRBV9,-,CASSVRLNNSPLHF
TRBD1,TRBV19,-,CASSNSRQGRAPETQYF
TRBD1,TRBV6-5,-,CASSTGGNNQPQHF
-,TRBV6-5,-,CATTARGWTEAFF
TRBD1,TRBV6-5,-,CASRNRGRVNTEAFF
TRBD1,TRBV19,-,CASSIGDRFNYGYTF
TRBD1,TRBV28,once,CASSPGGQGMETQYF